This T cell receptor (beta chain) stems from a study of cytomegalovirus exposure and HLA in healthy donors. A multiplex PCR was run with 60 Vbeta primers and 13 Jbeta primers. Repertoires were generated with immunoSEQ multiplex PCR, while TCRdb's copy carries only in-frame clones and drops some. The sample includes nearly 200,000 clones, 70% to 85% seen only once; the top ten take around 0.1%. CDR1 MNHEY and CDR2 SVGAGI come from the germline V gene. After removal of 0 bases from V and 3 bases from J, the junction contained 4 bases not matched to a gene. The CDR3 runs to 15 residues. V is TRBV6-5 and J is TRBJ2-7; 8 bases fit TRBD1. The sequenced sample was PBMCs. This sequence was found in a boy under 10 years old in good health and CMV-seronegative. In DNA, the CDR3 is TGTGCCAGCAGTTACTCGGGGACAGGCCTCTACGAGCAGTACTTC. Its protein is CASSYSGTGLYEQYF.